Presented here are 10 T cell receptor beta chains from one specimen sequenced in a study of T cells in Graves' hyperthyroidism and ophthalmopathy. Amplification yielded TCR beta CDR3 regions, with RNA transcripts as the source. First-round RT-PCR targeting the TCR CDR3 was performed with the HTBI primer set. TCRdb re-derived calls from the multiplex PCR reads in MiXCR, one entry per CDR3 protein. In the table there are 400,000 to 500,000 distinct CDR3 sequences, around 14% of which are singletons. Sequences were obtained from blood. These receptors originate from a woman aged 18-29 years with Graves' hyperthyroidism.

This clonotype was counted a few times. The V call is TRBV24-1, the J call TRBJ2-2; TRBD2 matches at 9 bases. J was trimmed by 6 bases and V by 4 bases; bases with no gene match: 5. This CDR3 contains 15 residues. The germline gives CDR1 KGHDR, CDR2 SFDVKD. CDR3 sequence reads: CATSEWTSASGELFF. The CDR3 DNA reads TGTGCCACCAGTGAGTGGACTAGCGCTTCCGGGGAGCTGTTTTTT.

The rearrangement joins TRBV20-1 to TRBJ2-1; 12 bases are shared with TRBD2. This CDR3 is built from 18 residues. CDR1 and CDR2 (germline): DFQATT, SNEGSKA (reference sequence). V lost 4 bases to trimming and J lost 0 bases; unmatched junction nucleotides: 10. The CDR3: CSANKGLAGRSSYNEQFF. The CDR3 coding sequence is TGCAGTGCTAATAAGGGACTAGCGGGCCGAAGCTCCTACAATGAGCAGTTCTTC.

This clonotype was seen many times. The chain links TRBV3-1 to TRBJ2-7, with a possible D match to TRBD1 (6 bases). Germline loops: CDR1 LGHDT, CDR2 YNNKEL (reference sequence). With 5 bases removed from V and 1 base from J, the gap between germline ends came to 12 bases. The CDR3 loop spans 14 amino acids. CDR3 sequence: CASSVDQGSYEQYF. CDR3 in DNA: TGTGCCAGCAGCGTAGACCAGGGGTCCTACGAGCAGTACTTC.

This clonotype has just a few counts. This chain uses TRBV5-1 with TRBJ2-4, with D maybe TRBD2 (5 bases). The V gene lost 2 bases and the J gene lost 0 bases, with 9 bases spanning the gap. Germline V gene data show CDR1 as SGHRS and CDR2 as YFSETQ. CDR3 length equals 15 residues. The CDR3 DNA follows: TGCGCCAGCAGCTTCGGGGAGATAGCCAAAAACATTCAGTACTTC. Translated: CASSFGEIAKNIQYF.

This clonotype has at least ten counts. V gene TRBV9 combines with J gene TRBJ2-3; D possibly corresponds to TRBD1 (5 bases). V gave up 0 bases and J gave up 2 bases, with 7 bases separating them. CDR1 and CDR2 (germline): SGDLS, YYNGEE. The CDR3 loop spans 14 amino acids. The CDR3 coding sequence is TGTGCCAGCAGCGTAGGCAGGGACACAGATACGCAGTATTTT. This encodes CASSVGRDTDTQYF.

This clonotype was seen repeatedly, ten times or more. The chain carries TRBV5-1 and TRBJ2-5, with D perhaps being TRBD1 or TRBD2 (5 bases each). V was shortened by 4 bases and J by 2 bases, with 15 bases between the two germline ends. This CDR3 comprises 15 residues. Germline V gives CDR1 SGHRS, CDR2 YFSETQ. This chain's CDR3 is CASSLTAATQETQYF. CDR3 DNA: TGCGCCAGCAGCCTGACAGCGGCCACTCAAGAGACCCAGTACTTC.

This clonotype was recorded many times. The CDR3 protein is CASSFGGGGETQYF. The CDR3 nucleotides read TGTGCCAGCAGCTTTGGGGGAGGAGGCGAGACCCAGTACTTC. V is TRBV5-8 and J is TRBJ2-5; D is perhaps TRBD2 (6 bases). V lost 2 bases to trimming and J lost 5 bases, with 13 bases between them. Germline CDR1 is SGHTS and CDR2 is YDEGEE. The length of the CDR3 is 14 residues. The full variable domain, rest sourced from reference TRBV5-8 and TRBJ2-5, is EAGVTQSPTHLIKTRGQQATLRCSPISGHTSVYWYQQALGLGLQFLLWYDEGEERNRGNFPPRFSGRQFPNYSSELNVNALELEDSALYLCASSFGGGGETQYFGPGTRLLVL.

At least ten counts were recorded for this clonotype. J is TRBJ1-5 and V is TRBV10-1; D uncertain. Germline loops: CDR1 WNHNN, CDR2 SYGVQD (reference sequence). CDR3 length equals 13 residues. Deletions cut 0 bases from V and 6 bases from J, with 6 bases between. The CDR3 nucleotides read TGCGCCAGCAGTGAGTCGCCAACTCAGCCCCAGCATTTT. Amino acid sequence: CASSESPTQPQHF.

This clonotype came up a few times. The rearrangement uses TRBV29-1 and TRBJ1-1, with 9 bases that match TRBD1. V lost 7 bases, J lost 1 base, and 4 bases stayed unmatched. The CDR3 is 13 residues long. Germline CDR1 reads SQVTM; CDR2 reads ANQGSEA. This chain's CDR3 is CSGRTGENTEAFF. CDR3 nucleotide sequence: TGCAGCGGAAGGACAGGGGAGAACACTGAAGCTTTCTTT.

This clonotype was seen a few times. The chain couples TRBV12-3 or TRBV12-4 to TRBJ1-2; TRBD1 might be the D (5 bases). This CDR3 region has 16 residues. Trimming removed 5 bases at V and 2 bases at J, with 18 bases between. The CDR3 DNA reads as TGTGCCAGCAGTCCCCTGGCGGGGCCGATAAACTATGGCTACACCTTC. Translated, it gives CASSPLAGPINYGYTF.